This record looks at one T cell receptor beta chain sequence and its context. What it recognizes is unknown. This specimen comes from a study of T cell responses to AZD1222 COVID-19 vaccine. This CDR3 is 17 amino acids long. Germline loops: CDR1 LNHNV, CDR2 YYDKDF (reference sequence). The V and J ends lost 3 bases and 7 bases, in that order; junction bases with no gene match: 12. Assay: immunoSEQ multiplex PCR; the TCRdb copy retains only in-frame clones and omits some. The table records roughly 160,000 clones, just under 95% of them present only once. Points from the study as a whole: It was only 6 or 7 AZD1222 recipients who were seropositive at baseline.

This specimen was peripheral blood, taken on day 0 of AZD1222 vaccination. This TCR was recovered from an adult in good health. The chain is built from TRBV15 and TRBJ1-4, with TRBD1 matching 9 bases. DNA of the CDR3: TGTGCCACCAGCAGGGGGAGCAACAGGGGGCGGGGTGAAAAACTGTTTTTT. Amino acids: CATSRGSNRGRGEKLFF.